The present T cell receptor (beta chain) was sequenced within a study of siplizumab effects on memory and regulatory T cells (dated by TCRdb to the late 2010s). For the wider study: The effect of the anti-CD2 antibody siplizumab on alloreactive T-cell subsets was examined in allogeneic mixed lymphocyte reactions constructed from human PBMCs.

CDR1 and CDR2, looked up from the germline V gene (reference sequence), are MNHNY and SVGAGI. The CDR3 sequence holds 14 residues, the cysteine and phenylalanine included. This entry keeps only the CDR3 DNA: 42 bases, framed from base 1. Sorted unstimulated T cells and proliferating T cells recovered from mixed lymphocyte reactions underwent TCRbeta CDR3 sequencing. Fresh whole blood from over 8 HLA-typed healthy donors was used to isolate PBMCs. To map where alloreactive clones came from, unstimulated CD4+ non-regulatory T cells were FACS-sorted. With respect to this clone: The clone's antigen remains unknown. No per-base quality is available; no much larger clone lies one base away.

Study-wide findings and limitations: The suppressive function of proliferating Tregs from siplizumab cultures was not functionally confirmed. About 75-96% of proliferating CD4+ or CD8+ clones could not be given a naive or memory phenotype. Siplizumab significantly lowered the cumulative frequency of alloreactive sequences that could be traced to unstimulated CD4+ memory T cells. In reactions with siplizumab, an average of 68.8% of mappable alloreactive CD4+ clones were Treg-derived, compared with 26.9% in control reactions. Sequences below about 10^-5 frequency were poorly captured, so only a minor fraction of alloreactive clones could be mapped to unstimulated subsets. Unstimulated naive T cells appeared to be more diverse than memory T cells, and naive cells seemed to make a substantial contribution to the alloresponse.

Libraries were constructed by the immunoSEQ multiplex PCR assay. Approximately 93,000 TCR templates per sample were assayed by the deep sequencing platform. Genomic DNA extracted from sorted T cells was used for TCRbeta CDR3 sequencing. In the original analysis: The R programming language was used for the clonal analysis of the TCRbeta CDR3 data. Alloreactive CD4+ and CD8+ clones were identified by comparing unstimulated samples to CFSE-low samples taken after the reaction. By matching sequences to the repertoires of sorted unstimulated Treg and non-Treg cells, each alloreactive CD4+ clone was assigned a regulatory or non-regulatory origin. Here the immuneACCESS table is served through TCRdb, limited to in-frame sequences with V and J called. Missing clones are a known gap in these copies; in checked studies unresolved V genes cover under half, and the rest lacks a known reason. The V and J calls and clone size are taken from that table; D and trimming were inferred from the DNA. In this sample the table shows some 120,000 clones, around 93% of which occur a single time. The ten largest make up around 0.16% of the sample.

What was sequenced was non-Treg CD4+ T cells sorted from blood. The cell subset or site label of this sample denotes: FACS-sorted unstimulated CD4+ non-regulatory T cells. The chain is encoded by TRBV6-6 joined to TRBJ2-5; a tentative D match to TRBD1 spans 6 bases. The assigned J gene may be wrong: the sequence end matches TRBJ2-7 better. This clonotype was sampled from a human donor in good health. The sequenced DNA is TGTGCCAGCAGTTACCTCCAGGGGCCCTACGAGCAGTACTTC. It is translated as CASSYLQGPYEQYF.